Listed here is a single T cell receptor beta chain. The sample comes from a study of blood T cell repertoires in COVID-19. Study context: Material from acute and convalescent COVID-19 was sourced from the United States, Italy and Spain.

Germline V gene lookup returns CDR1 KGHSH and CDR2 LQKENI. The CDR3 totals 14 residues. Trimming at V came to 6 bases and at J to 0 bases, leaving 1 base not matched to a gene. Method: immunoSEQ multiplex PCR; TCRdb's copy keeps in-frame clones and lacks some. The data hold 80,000 to 95,000 clones, with over 60% observed a single time. The source is an elderly woman with active or convalescent COVID-19. This sequence joins TRBV18 and TRBJ2-5, with 10 bases fitting TRBD2. Sequencing input: peripheral blood. The CDR3 sequence is CASSLAGDQETQYF. The CDR3 DNA is TGTGCCAGCTCCCTAGCGGGGGACCAAGAGACCCAGTACTTC.